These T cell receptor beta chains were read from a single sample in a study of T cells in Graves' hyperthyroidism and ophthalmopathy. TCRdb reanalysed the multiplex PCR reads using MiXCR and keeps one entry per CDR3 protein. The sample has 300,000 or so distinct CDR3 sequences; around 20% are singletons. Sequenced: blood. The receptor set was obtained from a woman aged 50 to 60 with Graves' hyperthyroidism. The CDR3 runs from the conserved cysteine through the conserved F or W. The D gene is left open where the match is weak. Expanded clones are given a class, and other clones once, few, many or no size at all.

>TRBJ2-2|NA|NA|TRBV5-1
TGCGCCAGCAGCGATCCTTCCGGGACCGGGGAGCTGTTTTTT
CASSDPSGTGELFF
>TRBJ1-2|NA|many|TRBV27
TGTGCCAGCAGTACAGGGTTTGGTAACTATGGCTACACCTTC
CASSTGFGNYGYTF
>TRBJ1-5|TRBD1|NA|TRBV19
TGTGCCAGTATCCCGGGACAGGGAGCTCAGCCCCAGCATTTT
CASIPGQGAQPQHF
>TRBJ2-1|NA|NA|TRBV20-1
TGCAGTGCTAGCCCCATAGTGGCCGTAACTTACAATGAGCAGTTCTTC
CSASPIVAVTYNEQFF
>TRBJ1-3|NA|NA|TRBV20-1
TGCAGTGCCAACGTCGGAAACACCATATATTTT
CSANVGNTIYF
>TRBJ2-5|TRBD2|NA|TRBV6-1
TGTGCCAGCAGCACTAGCGGTGGGTACCAAGAGACCCAGTACTTC
CASSTSGGYQETQYF
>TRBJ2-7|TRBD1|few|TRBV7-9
TGTGCCAGCAGCTTAGGACAGGGGACTTCCTACGAGCAGTACTTC
CASSLGQGTSYEQYF
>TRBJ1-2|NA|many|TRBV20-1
TGCAGTGCTACCTCTGAGGGAGGTAATGGCTACACCTTC
CSATSEGGNGYTF
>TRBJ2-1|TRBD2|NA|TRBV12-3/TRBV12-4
TGTGCCAGCAGAGCGACTAGCGGGAGCTCCTACAATGAGCAGTTCTTC
CASRATSGSSYNEQFF
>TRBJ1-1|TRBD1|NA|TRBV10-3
TGTGCCATCAGTGAGGTAAAAGGACAGGAATTTAACACTGAAGCTTTCTTT
CAISEVKGQEFNTEAFF
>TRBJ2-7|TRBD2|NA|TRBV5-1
TGCGCCAGCAGCTTTGGGCTAGCGGGACCCTACGAGCAGTACTTC
CASSFGLAGPYEQYF
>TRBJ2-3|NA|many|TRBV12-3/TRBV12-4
TGTGCCAGCAGTTTAGCAGATACGCAGTATTTT
CASSLADTQYF
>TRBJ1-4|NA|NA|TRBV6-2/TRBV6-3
TGTGCCAGCAGTTACTCAACCGGGGGGCCAGCTAATGAAAAACTGTTTTTT
CASSYSTGGPANEKLFF
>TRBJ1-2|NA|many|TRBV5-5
TGTGCCAGCAGCTTGGACAGGTTGGCCTATGGCTACACCTTC
CASSLDRLAYGYTF
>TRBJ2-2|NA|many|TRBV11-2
TGTGCCAGCAGCTTAGGTCTCGGCGGGGAGCTGTTTTTT
CASSLGLGGELFF
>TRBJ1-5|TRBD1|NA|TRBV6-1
TGTGCCAGCAGTGAAGCGAATGGGGACAGGGGAGGGGTGGCGAGCAATCAGCCCCAGCACTTT
CASSEANGDRGGVASNQPQHF
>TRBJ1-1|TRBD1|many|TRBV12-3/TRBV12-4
TGTGCCAGTCGGACAGGGGTTGAAGCTTTCTTT
CASRTGVEAFF
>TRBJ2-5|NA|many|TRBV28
TGTGCCAGCAGTTTTCTCGGGAGTAGCCAAGAGACCCAGTACTTC
CASSFLGSSQETQYF
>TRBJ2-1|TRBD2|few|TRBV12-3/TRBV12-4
TGTGCCAGCAGTCAAAGGAGCGGGAGCTCCTACAATGAGCAGTTCTTC
CASSQRSGSSYNEQFF
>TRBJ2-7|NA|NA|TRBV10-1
TGCGCCAGCAGTGGCCCCGGGACCCCCTCCTACGAGCAGTACTTC
CASSGPGTPSYEQYF
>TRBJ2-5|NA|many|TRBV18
TGTGCCAGCTCACTGACGCAGCAAGAGACCCAGTACTTC
CASSLTQQETQYF
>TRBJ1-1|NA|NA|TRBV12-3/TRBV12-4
TGTGCCAGCAGTTTCGGCAGTGCGAACACTGAAGCTTTCTTT
CASSFGSANTEAFF
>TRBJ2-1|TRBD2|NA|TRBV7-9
TGTGCCAGCAGCGACGCTAGCGGGAGGGCCCGGAGCTCCTACAATGAGCAGTTCTTC
CASSDASGRARSSYNEQFF
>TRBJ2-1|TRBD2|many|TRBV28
TGTGCCAGCAGTTTAGCTAGCGGGGGGGTAAATGAGCAGTTCTTC
CASSLASGGVNEQFF